These T cell receptor beta chains were read from a single sample in a study of blood T cell repertoires in COVID-19. Using immunoSEQ multiplex PCR, the repertoire was profiled, and TCRdb retains in-frame clones only, with some absent. The sample shows 200,000 to 300,000 clones, around 92% of them seen only once. Material for sequencing was peripheral blood. The receptors shown here come from a person under 35 with COVID-19, enrolled during active disease. CDR3s include the opening cysteine and the closing phenylalanine or tryptophan. D genes are given only for firm matches. Clone size is shown for a subset of rows, as once, few, many or a class of expanded clone.

d_call j_call clone_size v_call cdr3_aa cdr3_nt
. TRBJ2-1 . TRBV4-1 CASSPRDSPPYNEQFF TGCGCCAGCAGCCCCCGGGACTCCCCCCCCTACAATGAGCAGTTCTTC
TRBD1 TRBJ2-1 . TRBV7-8 CASTILGGEQFF TGTGCCAGCACCATACTAGGGGGCGAGCAGTTCTTC
. TRBJ2-5 once TRBV4-3 CASSQDRLVETQYF TGCGCCAGCAGCCAAGATCGACTAGTAGAGACCCAGTACTTC
. TRBJ2-5 . TRBV12-3/TRBV12-4 CASSSYQETQYF TGTGCCAGCAGTTCGTACCAAGAGACCCAGTACTTC
. TRBJ1-5 . TRBV6-5 CASSRDSNQPQHF TGTGCCAGCAGTCGGGATAGCAATCAGCCCCAGCATTTT
. TRBJ1-5 . TRBV6-5 CATGGGTGNQPQHF TGTGCCACCGGGGGGGGAACGGGGAACCAGCCCCAGCATTTT
TRBD1 TRBJ1-1 . TRBV4-3 CASSRTPGQGNTEAFF TGCGCCAGCAGCCGTACTCCGGGACAGGGTAACACTGAAGCTTTCTTT
TRBD2 TRBJ2-1 . TRBV14 CASSQDGTSGPFYNEQFF TGTGCCAGCAGCCAAGATGGGACTAGCGGACCCTTCTACAATGAGCAGTTCTTC
TRBD1 TRBJ2-2 . TRBV18 CASSPGQGNTGELFF TGTGCCAGCTCACCGGGACAGGGAAACACCGGGGAGCTGTTTTTT
TRBD2 TRBJ2-2 . TRBV5-4 CASSLEGGSRSTGELFF TGTGCCAGCAGCTTGGAGGGCGGGAGTAGGAGCACCGGGGAGCTGTTTTTT
. TRBJ1-1 . TRBV5-6 CASSLGSGRTEAFF TGTGCCAGCAGCTTGGGTTCAGGGAGGACTGAAGCTTTCTTT
. TRBJ2-7 . TRBV5-6 CASSSLTVEQYF TGTGCCAGCAGCTCCTTGACAGTCGAGCAGTACTTC
. TRBJ2-7 . TRBV6-6 CASSYSAGDSYEQYF TGTGCCAGCAGTTACTCAGCCGGGGACTCCTACGAGCAGTACTTC
. TRBJ2-1 . TRBV5-4 CASSLTGHNEQFF TGTGCCAGCAGCCTGACAGGCCACAATGAGCAGTTCTTC
. TRBJ1-1 . TRBV3-1/TRBV3-2 CASSQVSGRTEAFF TGTGCCAGCAGCCAAGTTTCAGGGAGGACTGAAGCTTTCTTT
. TRBJ2-6 few TRBV5-1 CASSLEWSFTGANVLTF TGCGCCAGCAGCTTGGAATGGAGTTTCACTGGGGCCAACGTCCTGACTTTC
. TRBJ2-7 . TRBV5-6 CASSLGQFSSYEQYF TGTGCCAGCAGCTTAGGACAGTTCAGCTCCTACGAGCAGTACTTC
TRBD2 TRBJ2-7 . TRBV5-6 CASKGLAGLSSYEQYF TGTGCCAGCAAGGGACTAGCGGGATTAAGCTCCTACGAGCAGTACTTC
TRBD2 TRBJ2-1 . TRBV7-2 CASTSEGAGNEQFF TGTGCCAGCACTTCCGAGGGAGCGGGGAATGAGCAGTTCTTC
. TRBJ1-2 . TRBV11-2 CASSLGTGVGYTF TGTGCCAGCAGCTTAGGGACGGGGGTAGGCTACACCTTC
TRBD1 TRBJ1-2 . TRBV5-6 CASSSTGGWYGYTF TGTGCCAGCAGCTCGACAGGGGGCTGGTATGGCTACACCTTC
TRBD1 TRBJ2-7 . TRBV4-1 CASSQETGGHEQYF TGCGCCAGCAGCCAAGAGACAGGGGGCCACGAGCAGTACTTC